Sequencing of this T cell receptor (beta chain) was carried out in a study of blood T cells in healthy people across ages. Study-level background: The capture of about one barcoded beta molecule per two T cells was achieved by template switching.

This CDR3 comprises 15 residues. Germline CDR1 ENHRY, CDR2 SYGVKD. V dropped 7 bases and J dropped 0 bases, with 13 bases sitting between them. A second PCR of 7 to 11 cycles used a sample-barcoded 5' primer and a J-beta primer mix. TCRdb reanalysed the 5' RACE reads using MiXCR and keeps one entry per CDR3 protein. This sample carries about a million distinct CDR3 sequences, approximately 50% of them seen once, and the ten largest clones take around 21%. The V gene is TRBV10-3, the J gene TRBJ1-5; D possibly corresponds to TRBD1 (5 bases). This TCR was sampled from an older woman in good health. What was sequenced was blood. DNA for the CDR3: TGTGCCATCATGGAAGGGACGAATAGCAATCAGCCCCAGCATTTT. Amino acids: CAIMEGTNSNQPQHF.